The entry that follows covers one T cell receptor beta chain sequence. Antigen specificity is unknown. RNA was extracted from bulk tissue without any cell sorting. More than 3 cm separated this lung sample from the edge of the tumor. The data derive from a study of tumor and adjacent non-tumor tissue in lung cancer. Overall study context: Patients were aged about 31 to 85, 9 to 10 men and about five women, stage I to III.

The library came from three nested PCR rounds adapted from ARM-PCR protocols. TCRdb itself ran the multiplex PCR reads through MiXCR, one entry per CDR3 protein. The repertoire consists of about 110,000 distinct CDR3 sequences, with 60% to 70% occurring once and the leading ten covering around 20%. The germline CDR1 and CDR2 sequences are SGHDN and FVKESK. V was pared by 11 bases and J by 5 bases, with 28 bases between. CDR3 length equals 17 residues. Whole-study results and caveats: Patients with more diverse tumor TCRs had worse survival. Normal lung showed higher cumulative top 100 clone frequency than tumor.

This chain links TRBV14 with TRBJ1-5; the D gene is possibly TRBD1 (6 bases). The sequenced material came from distant non-tumor lung tissue. The TCR was taken from a man in his 60s with non-small cell lung cancer. The CDR3 loop reads CAGNRIGDLRGYQPQHF. In nucleotides, the CDR3 is TGTGCCGGCAACCGGATTGGGGACCTGAGGGGGTATCAGCCCCAGCATTTT.